A single sample is the source of the 21 T cell receptor beta chains below, sequenced in a study of OX40 agonist ivuxolimab in advanced cancers. Libraries were constructed by the immunoSEQ multiplex PCR assay. The source is immuneACCESS, and TCRdb retained only in-frame sequences with V and J called. Part of the clones is not carried over; for the studies checked, unresolved V genes explain less than half of this, and the remainder is unexplained. The sample has tens of thousands of clones on record, around 93% of them singletons. The ten top clones hold 7.5% to 9.5% of the sample. The material sequenced was CD4+ or CD8+ T cells sorted from blood, taken in a trial of the OX40 agonist ivuxolimab. The origin of the receptors is an adult with an advanced solid tumor such as melanoma, head and neck, liver or kidney cancer.

A few counts support this clone. In nucleotides, the CDR3 is TGTGCCAGCAGTATGACTAGCGAACCCTACAATGAGCAGTTCTTC. It encodes CASSMTSEPYNEQFF. The chain joins TRBV6-4 to TRBJ2-1; TRBD2 agrees at 8 bases. The germline gives CDR1 MRHNA, CDR2 SNTAGT. CDR3 length: 15 amino acids. Losses at the gene ends were 5 bases for V and 2 bases for J; bases not matched to a gene: 5.

The chain joins TRBV30 to TRBJ2-3; 7 bases fit TRBD2. The V and J ends lost 4 bases and 2 bases, in that order; junction bases with no gene match: 3. Looked up from germline, CDR1 is GTSNPN and CDR2 is SVGIG (reference sequence). CDR3 length: 13 amino acids. The CDR3 nucleotides are TGTGCCTGGACCGGACTAGACACAGATACGCAGTATTTT. Amino acid sequence: CAWTGLDTDTQYF.

V and J are TRBV4-3 and TRBJ2-1; D is unresolved. The V end was cut by 0 bases, the J end by 3 bases, with 18 bases between. CDR1 and CDR2 (germline): LGHNA, YSLEER. The CDR3 length is 18 residues. The CDR3, as DNA: TGCGCCAGCAGCCAAGAATCCGGTGCCCAGAGTTTCTACAATGAGCAGTTCTTC. This gives the protein CASSQESGAQSFYNEQFF.

This chain uses TRBV28 with TRBJ1-1; 8 bases are shared with TRBD1. Germline V gene lookup returns CDR1 MDHEN and CDR2 SYDVKM. This CDR3 comprises 15 residues. The V gene end was trimmed by 5 bases and the J gene end by 0 bases; junction bases not matched to a gene: 5. The CDR3 loop is CASSVDRGLNTEAFF. CDR3 sequence (DNA): TGTGCCAGCAGTGTAGACAGGGGCTTGAACACTGAAGCTTTCTTT.

The V gene is TRBV7-9, the J gene TRBJ1-1, with D unclear. The CDR3 runs to 12 residues. From germline, CDR1 is SEHNR and CDR2 FQNEAQ (reference sequence). The V gene lost 10 bases and the J gene lost 1 base, with 10 bases spanning the gap. CDR3 DNA sequence: TGTGCCACCACTTTGGGGAACACTGAAGCTTTCTTT. Amino acids: CATTLGNTEAFF.

The chain combines TRBV19 with TRBJ1-1, with a weak D call TRBD1 (5 bases). Germline-derived CDR1 and CDR2 are LNHDA and SQIVND (reference sequence). With 0 bases removed from V and 3 bases from J, the gap between germline ends came to 20 bases. The CDR3 length is 18 residues. The CDR3 nucleotides read TGTGCCAGTAGTATAGATAGTACTACAGGCACGAGGGACACTGAAGCTTTCTTT. Protein product: CASSIDSTTGTRDTEAFF.

The rearrangement uses TRBV2 and TRBJ1-2; the D gene is possibly TRBD1 (5 bases). Trimming took 4 bases from V and 7 from J, leaving 22 bases between them. This CDR3 comprises 16 residues. Per germline, CDR1 SNHLY and CDR2 FYNNEI. CDR3 nucleotides: TGTGCCAGCAGTGGGACGGTTATGGGACCGTGGAGTGGCTACACCTTC. The encoded protein is CASSGTVMGPWSGYTF.

The chain joins TRBV6-1 to TRBJ1-4, with D possibly TRBD1 on 5 matching bases. This CDR3 spans 16 amino acids. Germline V gives CDR1 MNHNS, CDR2 SASEGT. V was cut by 3 bases and J by 1 base, with 12 bases left in between. CDR3: CASSEGDPVTNEKLFF. For the CDR3, the DNA is TGTGCCAGCAGTGAGGGGGACCCAGTAACTAATGAAAAACTGTTTTTT.

The genes are TRBV7-3 and TRBJ2-3; unclear D gene. Germline V CDR1 and CDR2: SGHTA, FQGTGA. The CDR3 consists of 15 residues. With 5 bases removed from V and 0 bases from J, the gap between germline ends came to 12 bases. As DNA, the CDR3 is TGTGCCAGCAGCCCTGGGATCTCTAGCACAGATACGCAGTATTTT. It is translated as CASSPGISSTDTQYF.

The chain recombines TRBV30 with TRBJ2-1; D gene ambiguous. The CDR3 runs 11 residues. The V and J ends lost 1 base and 8 bases respectively, with 6 bases between them. CDR1 and CDR2 from the germline V gene are GTSNPN and SVGIG (reference sequence). DNA of the CDR3: TGTGCCTGGAGTGATTCCGATGAGCAGTTCTTC. Translating gives CAWSDSDEQFF.

In this sample, this clone turned up once. The chain joins TRBV7-2 to TRBJ1-1; D is unresolved. Germline assignment: CDR1 SGHTA and CDR2 FQGNSA. The CDR3 runs 12 residues. V was cut by 3 bases and J by 0 bases, with 2 bases left in between. DNA of the CDR3: TGTGCCAGCAGCTTCCTGAACACTGAAGCTTTCTTT. Its protein product is CASSFLNTEAFF. The full variable domain, completed using reference TRBV7-2 and TRBJ1-1, is GAGVSQSPSNKVTEKGKDVELRCDPISGHTALYWYRQSLGQGLEFLIYFQGNSAPDKSGLPSDRFSAERTGGSVSTLTIQRTQQEDSAVYLCASSFLNTEAFFGQGTRLTVV.

The V gene is TRBV6-6, the J gene TRBJ1-5, with D possibly TRBD1 on 5 matching bases. CDR3 length: 16 residues. Trimming pared 0 bases from V and 0 bases from J, leaving 9 bases between. Germline-derived CDR1 and CDR2 are MNHNY and SVGAGI (reference sequence). The CDR3 spells CASSYSQGLSNQPQHF. CDR3 nucleotides: TGTGCCAGCAGTTACTCCCAGGGACTTAGCAATCAGCCCCAGCATTTT.

The chain is built from TRBV12-5 and TRBJ1-5; maybe TRBD1 (5 bases). This CDR3 is 13 amino acids long. Germline V lookup: CDR1 LGHNT, CDR2 FRNRAP. The V gene lost 7 bases and the J gene lost 3 bases, with 10 bases spanning the gap. CDR3 in DNA: TGTGCTAGTGCCTGGGGCGACAATCAGCCCCAGCATTTT. This gives the protein CASAWGDNQPQHF.

The V gene is TRBV4-1, the J gene TRBJ1-3; D possibly corresponds to TRBD1 (5 bases). V lost 6 bases, J lost 4 bases, and 16 bases lay in between. Germline CDR1 MGHRA, CDR2 YSYEKL. The CDR3 has 15 amino acids. The CDR3, as DNA: TGCGCCAGCAGTCCGGGACCTTCGTCGGGAAACACCATATATTTT. The encoded protein is CASSPGPSSGNTIYF.

This rearrangement joins TRBV2 to TRBJ1-5, with D possibly being TRBD1 (5 bases). CDR1 is SNHLY, CDR2 FYNNEI, per germline. The CDR3 extends over 15 amino acids. Trimming pared 3 bases from V and 3 bases from J, leaving 12 bases between. The CDR3 region is CASSDGTVSNQPQHF. CDR3 DNA: TGTGCCAGCAGTGATGGGACGGTTTCCAATCAGCCCCAGCATTTT. Based on the CDR3 plus reference TRBV2 and TRBJ1-5, the full variable domain is EPEVTQTPSHQVTQMGQEVILRCVPISNHLYFYWYRQILGQKVEFLVSFYNNEISEKSEIFDDQFSVERPDGSNFTLKIRSTKLEDSAMYFCASSDGTVSNQPQHFGDGTRLSIL.

The chain carries TRBV6-5 and TRBJ2-1; no firm D call. Per the germline V gene, CDR1 is MNHEY and CDR2 is SVGAGI. The CDR3 sequence is 14 residues long. Trimming cost V 0 bases and J 8 bases, with 11 bases left between them. The CDR3 region has the DNA TGTGCCAGCAGTTACTCTCCATCTGCGGATGAGCAGTTCTTC. Its translation is CASSYSPSADEQFF.

The chain combines TRBV9 with TRBJ2-7, with D uncertain. The V and J ends lost 0 bases and 5 bases respectively, with 12 bases between them. Germline values: CDR1 SGDLS, CDR2 YYNGEE. CDR3 size: 14 residues. DNA of the CDR3: TGTGCCAGCAGCGTAGATCACACCCAGGACGAGCAGTACTTC. Protein product: CASSVDHTQDEQYF.

CDR3 amino acids: CASSAVLSYEQYF. Here the CDR3 DNA reads TGTGCCAGTAGTGCGGTTCTCTCCTACGAGCAGTACTTC. This chain uses TRBV19 with TRBJ2-7; D gene unclear. Between the trimmed V and J ends, which lost 5 bases and 0 bases, there was a span of 8 bases. The CDR3 runs 13 residues. Germline V gives CDR1 LNHDA, CDR2 SQIVND (reference sequence).

In its sample, this clone was seen once. The V call is TRBV13, the J call TRBJ1-2; D gene uncertain. CDR1 and CDR2 from the germline V gene are PRHDT and FYEKMQ (reference sequence). The V gene lost 0 bases and the J gene lost 4 bases, with 9 bases spanning the gap. The CDR3 sequence is 14 residues long. This CDR3 reads CASSLGGLAYGYTF. The CDR3 nucleotides read TGTGCCAGCAGCTTAGGTGGCCTAGCCTATGGCTACACCTTC. The full variable domain, its missing parts supplied by reference TRBV13 and TRBJ1-2, is AAGVIQSPRHLIKEKRETATLKCYPIPRHDTVYWYQQGPGQDPQFLISFYEKMQSDKGSIPDRFSAQQFSDYHSELNMSSLELGDSALYFCASSLGGLAYGYTFGSGTRLTVV.

This chain connects TRBV4-3 to TRBJ1-1; D not certain. The germline CDR1 and CDR2 sequences are LGHNA and YSLEER. Deletions cut 0 bases from V and 0 bases from J, with 8 bases between. The CDR3 totals 15 residues. CDR3 sequence reads: CASSQEPGLNTEAFF. CDR3 sequence (DNA): TGCGCCAGCAGCCAAGAACCGGGCTTGAACACTGAAGCTTTCTTT.

The V call is TRBV19, the J call TRBJ1-2, with D perhaps matching TRBD1 (5 bases). V was pared by 6 bases and J by 8 bases, with 25 bases between. The CDR3 consists of 16 residues. Germline-derived CDR1 and CDR2 are LNHDA and SQIVND (reference sequence). CDR3 DNA sequence: TGTGCCAGTAGACCTCAGACGAGGGGATTGGGCGGAGGCTACACCTTC. Translated: CASRPQTRGLGGGYTF.